These 4 T cell receptor beta chains came from one sample sequenced in a study of blood T cell repertoires in COVID-19. Assay: immunoSEQ multiplex PCR; the TCRdb copy retains only in-frame clones and omits some. The sample contains fewer than 200,000 clones, roughly nine tenths of which appear only once. The sequenced sample was peripheral blood. These receptors all come from a young man who had recovered from COVID-19.

The chain joins TRBV2 to TRBJ1-3; no firm D call. The CDR3 extends over 17 amino acids. Germline V gives CDR1 SNHLY, CDR2 FYNNEI. V was cut by 1 base and J by 2 bases, with 15 bases left in between. The CDR3 sequence is CASSEEVLAVPGNTIYF. In DNA form, the CDR3 reads TGTGCCAGCAGTGAAGAAGTCCTGGCGGTTCCTGGAAACACCATATATTTT.

V is TRBV6-5 and J is TRBJ2-6, with a tentative D call TRBD1 (5 bases). CDR3 length: 16 amino acids. From germline, CDR1 is MNHEY and CDR2 SVGAGI. Trimming took off 2 bases at V and 0 bases at J, with 8 bases between the two ends. The CDR3 DNA reads as TGTGCCAGCAGTTACCAGGGTACCTCTGGGGCCAACGTCCTGACTTTC. Residues: CASSYQGTSGANVLTF.

This clone has more than one count but fewer than ten. The rearrangement uses TRBV3-1 (or the pseudogene TRBV3-2) and TRBJ2-7; 11 nucleotides align to TRBD1. The CDR3 totals 13 residues. Unmatched junction bases numbered 1, after V lost 3 bases and J lost 6 bases. Germline loops: CDR1 LGHDT, CDR2 YNNKEL (reference sequence). The CDR3 DNA is TGTGCCAGCAGCCAGGGGACAGGGGGCGAGCAGTACTTC. The encoded protein is CASSQGTGGEQYF.

V and J are TRBV5-8 and TRBJ2-1, with TRBD2 as a possible D gene (5 bases). The germline V gene encodes CDR1 SGHTS and CDR2 YDEGEE. V was trimmed by 4 bases and J by 5 bases, leaving 7 bases between them. The CDR3 contains 12 residues. CDR3 region: CASSRRNNEQFF. CDR3 DNA sequence: TGTGCCAGCAGCCGGAGGAACAATGAGCAGTTCTTC.